This T cell receptor (beta chain) was recovered during a study of blood T cell repertoires in COVID-19 (dated by TCRdb to the early 2020s). Broadly, across the study: The collaborator samples originated in the United States, Italy and Spain and spanned the acute and convalescent phases of COVID-19. The material from the prospective study consisted of cDNA or gDNA derived from T cells, B-cell-depleted T cells, or PBMCs. The dataset comprised deeply sampled blood TCRbeta repertoires from subjects exposed to, actively infected with, or recovered from COVID-19. The repertoires were released in a freely available public database intended as a resource for research on the immune response to SARS-CoV-2. Samples came from the ongoing ImmuneRACE study (first 160 participants) plus 1,254 subjects from 6 global collaborators. A de-identified subject ID, COVID-19 status, age in years and sex were almost always included in the sample metadata. Where available, HLA class I and class II types were obtained from metadata supplied by the sample provider rather than from assay-based typing.

The investigation overall reported the following: The amount of clinical and demographic metadata varied by source and participant and was provided uncurated.

Trimming removed 0 bases from V and 1 base from J, leaving 5 bases between the germline ends. CDR1 and CDR2, looked up from the germline V gene (reference sequence), are SGHNT and YYREEE. The CDR3 runs 15 amino acids, cysteine and phenylalanine included. Only the CDR3 DNA stays, 45 bases, in frame from base 1. TCRbeta CDR3 regions were amplified from genomic DNA by means of the immunoSEQ Assay, a bias-controlled multiplex PCR. The paper's processing steps were these. The number of nucleated cells in each sample was estimated by amplification of reference gene primers within the assay. Sequence reads were collapsed and filtered to measure the absolute abundance of every unique TCRbeta CDR3 rearrangement. For each sample, productive Simpson clonality was calculated by taking the square root of Simpson's diversity index across productive rearrangements. TCRdb re-hosts the immuneACCESS table, in-frame sequences only. Its copies lack some clones; in the studies checked, an unresolved V gene accounts for under half of them, and the cause for the rest is not known. For V, J and clone size, that table is used; D and trimming come from the DNA. The sample table records about 410,000 clones; around nine tenths of these occur just once. 1.5% to 1.9% of the sample is in the top ten clones.

One collaborating source in Seattle enrolled patients while the patients were actively infected and followed the patients over time throughout the course of disease. Collaborating institutions collected whole blood in K2EDTA tubes following their own protocols. For TCRbeta analysis, collaborator samples were shipped as frozen whole blood, as isolated PBMCs, or as DNA extracted from either sample type. Comments on this clone: What this receptor recognizes is not known. It has no much larger one-base neighbor in the sample; base qualities were not kept.

The sequence links TRBV5-4 to TRBJ1-6; no confident D gene assignment can be made. The sequence was collected from a woman in her forties with COVID-19, enrolled during active disease. The sample comprised peripheral blood. Here the CDR3 is given as CASSLDSSYNSPLHF. The base sequence is TGTGCCAGCAGCTTGGATAGTTCCTATAATTCACCCCTCCACTTT.